One and the same sample provided the 24 T cell receptor beta chains below, sequenced in a study of blood T cells in healthy people across ages. Using a J-beta primer mix together with a sample-barcoded 5' primer, a second PCR was run for about 6 to 12 cycles. TCRdb reprocessed the 5' RACE reads with MiXCR, giving one entry per CDR3 protein. The table records fewer than 700,000 distinct CDR3 sequences, over 40% of them present only once. What was sequenced was blood. All receptors come from a man older than 75 in good health.

In nucleotides, the CDR3 is TGTGCCAGCAGCTTAGCCGTCCAGGAGCAGTACTTC. Protein sequence: CASSLAVQEQYF. The chain employs TRBV7-2 and TRBJ2-7; D is ambiguous. The germline V and J ends were trimmed by 0 bases and 7 bases, with 7 bases remaining between them. The germline V gene has CDR1 SGHTA and CDR2 FQGNSA. The CDR3 is 12 residues long.

The chain recombines TRBV20-1 with TRBJ2-1; D is perhaps TRBD2 (7 bases). V lost 5 bases to trimming and J lost 4 bases, with 21 bases between them. The CDR3 loop spans 16 amino acids. Per germline, CDR1 DFQATT and CDR2 SNEGSKA (reference sequence). CDR3 sequence: CSAEPTRGAGYNEQFF. CDR3 in DNA: TGCAGTGCTGAACCAACCCGGGGGGCGGGGTACAATGAGCAGTTCTTC.

This clonotype was recorded at least ten times. The gene calls are TRBV28 and TRBJ2-5, with D perhaps TRBD2 (5 bases). Germline values: CDR1 MDHEN, CDR2 SYDVKM. V lost 1 base and J lost 4, with 16 bases in between. There are 16 residues in the CDR3. Written as DNA, the CDR3 is TGTGCCAGCAGTTTATCTCAGGCGAGGGTGAGAGAGACCCAGTACTTC. Its protein product is CASSLSQARVRETQYF. Full variable domain (outside the CDR3, taken from reference TRBV28 and TRBJ2-5): DVKVTQSSRYLVKRTGEKVFLECVQDMDHENMFWYRQDPGLGLRLIYFSYDVKMKEKGDIPEGYSVSREKKERFSLILESASTNQTSMYLCASSLSQARVRETQYFGPGTRLLVL.

This clonotype was seen a few times. V gene TRBV5-1 combines with J gene TRBJ2-1, with 13 nucleotides matching TRBD2. V lost 0 bases and J lost 8; bases outside the gene matches: 5. CDR3 size: 16 residues. Germline V gene data show CDR1 as SGHRS and CDR2 as YFSETQ. CDR3 sequence reads: CASSLGLAGGVDEQFF. The CDR3, as DNA: TGCGCCAGCAGCTTGGGACTAGCGGGAGGCGTGGATGAGCAGTTCTTC.

This chain uses TRBV20-1 with TRBJ1-5; 9 positions match TRBD1. Germline V CDR1 and CDR2: DFQATT, SNEGSKA (reference sequence). The CDR3 has 13 amino acids. V gave up 5 bases and J gave up 4 bases; unmatched junction bases: 3. CDR3 sequence reads: CSAWTGANQPQHF. CDR3 bases: TGCAGTGCTTGGACAGGGGCGAATCAGCCCCAGCATTTT.

This clonotype was observed a handful of times. The chain has TRBV6-6 and TRBJ2-7; tentative D call: TRBD1 (5 bases). Germline CDR1 reads MNHNY; CDR2 reads SVGAGI (reference sequence). The CDR3 sequence is 12 residues long. The CDR3 DNA reads as TGTGACCCGACAGACTTACCCTACGAGCAGTACTTC. It encodes CDPTDLPYEQYF.

This clonotype came up a few times. This chain joins TRBV4-2 and TRBJ2-7, with 15 bases matching TRBD2. There are 18 residues in the CDR3. With 2 bases clipped from V and 0 bases from J, the junction kept 5 bases outside the gene matches. In germline, CDR1 is LGHNA, CDR2 YNFKEQ. CDR3 in DNA: TGTGCCAGCAGCCAACTGGGACTAGCGGGAGGTATCTCCTACGAGCAGTACTTC. Its protein is CASSQLGLAGGISYEQYF.

Note on this clonotype: A much larger clone lies one base from this, so it may be a read error. The chain employs TRBV28 and TRBJ1-1; D remains unclear. Germline V CDR1 and CDR2: MDHEN, SYDVKM. This CDR3 has 14 amino acids. The CDR3 protein is CAGSSNRLNTEAFF. Written as DNA, the CDR3 is TGTGCCGGCAGTTCTAATCGGTTGAACACTGAAGCTTTCTTT.

This clonotype has a handful of counts. The chain joins TRBV11-1 to TRBJ2-7, with D possibly being TRBD1 (6 bases). V lost 1 base, J lost 0 bases, and 10 bases lay in between. The CDR3 consists of 15 residues. Germline V gene data show CDR1 as SGHAT and CDR2 as FQDESV (reference sequence). The CDR3 coding sequence is TGTGCCAGCAGCTTAGAGAGGGGGACCTCCTACGAGCAGTACTTC. As protein: CASSLERGTSYEQYF.

The chain has TRBV27 and TRBJ2-5; 7 bases are shared with TRBD2. In germline, CDR1 is MNHEY, CDR2 SMNVEV (reference sequence). Germline trimming cut 2 bases from V and 2 bases from J; bases unmatched to any gene: 8. The CDR3 runs 16 residues. CDR3 nucleotide sequence: TGTGCCAGCAGTTTAGGGAGGGCGTCGGGTCAAGAGACCCAGTACTTC. It encodes CASSLGRASGQETQYF.

This clonotype was counted only a few times. The chain has TRBV4-3 and TRBJ1-2, with TRBD1 identical over 7 bases. This CDR3 contains 15 residues. The J segment lost 4 bases and the V segment lost 3 bases, leaving 8 bases of the junction unmatched. The germline V gene has CDR1 LGHNA and CDR2 YSLEER. CDR3 nucleotides: TGCGCCAGCAGCCACCTGGGGGGACAGTTCTATGGCTACACCTTC. Its translation is CASSHLGGQFYGYTF.

V and J are TRBV5-6 and TRBJ1-4, with D hard to call. Trimming shortened V by 3 bases and J by 8 bases, and 11 bases separated the two germline ends. This CDR3 region has 13 residues. CDR1 and CDR2 (germline): SGHDT, YYEEEE. The CDR3: CASSYGVEEKLFF. The CDR3 DNA reads TGTGCCAGCAGCTATGGGGTGGAAGAAAAACTGTTTTTT.

There are a few counts of this clonotype. The chain is built from TRBV28 and TRBJ2-1; weak D call: TRBD1 (6 bases). The CDR3 consists of 13 residues. Germline values: CDR1 MDHEN, CDR2 SYDVKM. With 7 bases removed from V and 4 bases from J, the gap between germline ends came to 11 bases. The CDR3 loop reads CASTGQFYNEQFF. As DNA, the CDR3 is TGTGCCAGCACCGGACAGTTTTACAATGAGCAGTTCTTC.

J is TRBJ1-2 and V is TRBV7-9; D unresolved. Trimming removed 2 bases from V and 4 bases from J, with 5 bases in between. The CDR3 runs to 12 residues. Looked up from germline, CDR1 is SEHNR and CDR2 is FQNEAQ (reference sequence). The DNA of the CDR3 is TGTGCCAGCAGCTTAATCAGCTATGGCTACACCTTC. Amino acids: CASSLISYGYTF.

The chain has TRBV6-2 or TRBV6-3 and TRBJ2-3; 7 positions agree with TRBD2. CDR1 is MNHEY and CDR2 is SVGEGT in the germline V gene. The CDR3 spans 15 residues. Trimming at V came to 0 bases and at J to 7 bases, leaving 7 bases not matched to a gene. CDR3 nucleotide sequence: TGTGCCAGCAGTTACTCGATCAGGGACTACAATACGCAGTATTTT. It translates to CASSYSIRDYNTQYF.

CDR3 in DNA: TGTGCCAGCAGCTTAGAGGACCATAGGGCTGCAACTAATGAAAAACTGTTTTTT. It is translated as CASSLEDHRAATNEKLFF. The chain joins TRBV11-2 to TRBJ1-4; D is ambiguous. Germline V gene sequence: CDR1 SGHAT, CDR2 FQNNGV. This CDR3 is 18 amino acids long. V lost 0 bases and J 0 bases, leaving 14 bases between the germline ends.

This clonotype was seen more than once but under ten times. The chain couples TRBV7-2 to TRBJ2-2; the match to TRBD2 covers 7 bases. Germline values: CDR1 SGHTA, CDR2 FQGNSA. The CDR3 spans 13 residues. The CDR3 region is CSLRAGEIGELFF. Here the CDR3 DNA reads TGTTCGCTCCGGGCGGGAGAAATCGGGGAGCTGTTTTTT.

This clonotype was seen many times. This chain links TRBV29-1 with TRBJ2-2; D not resolved. Germline CDR1 reads SQVTM; CDR2 reads ANQGSEA. The CDR3 consists of 11 residues. V lost 5 bases, J lost 0 bases, and 1 base lay in between. For the CDR3, the DNA is TGCAGCGTTTCGAACACCGGGGAGCTGTTTTTT. It codes for CSVSNTGELFF.

The chain combines TRBV12-3 or TRBV12-4 with TRBJ2-7, with a tentative D call TRBD2 (6 bases). The end of the DNA aligns better with TRBJ2-5, so the J call may be wrong. The CDR3 length is 15 residues. The CDR3, as DNA: TGTGCCAGCAGTTTTAGCCCAATAGCGGTGGGGACCCAGTACTTC. It yields the protein CASSFSPIAVGTQYF.

The V gene is TRBV4-3, the J gene TRBJ2-1, with 14 nucleotides matching TRBD2. From germline, CDR1 is LGHNA and CDR2 YSLEER. CDR3 length equals 16 residues. Trimming cost V 1 base and J 8 bases; bases outside gene matches: 4. DNA of the CDR3: TGCGCCAGCAGCCAAGTGACGACTAGCGGGAGGGATGAGCAGTTCTTC. It codes for CASSQVTTSGRDEQFF.

This chain joins TRBV28 and TRBJ2-5, with 8 bases fitting TRBD2. The CDR3 length is 14 residues. The V and J ends lost 1 base and 4 bases, in that order; junction bases with no gene match: 2. Germline V gives CDR1 MDHEN, CDR2 SYDVKM. CDR3 region: CASSLSAGGETQYF. The CDR3 DNA reads as TGTGCCAGCAGTTTATCGGCGGGAGGAGAGACCCAGTACTTC.

The J gene is TRBJ2-1, the V gene TRBV4-3; D might be TRBD1 or TRBD2, each matching 5 bases. From germline, CDR1 is LGHNA and CDR2 YSLEER. V was cut by 4 bases and J by 4 bases, with 14 bases left in between. This CDR3 has 15 residues. The CDR3 nucleotides are TGCGCCAGCAGCCGTCTCATCGAGGGGTACAATGAGCAGTTCTTC. Protein sequence: CASSRLIEGYNEQFF.

A word on this clonotype: Mismatch with germline at one junction end may stem from a read error. The rearrangement uses TRBV7-2 and TRBJ2-3; TRBD2 matches 8 bases. Germline V gene lookup returns CDR1 SGHTA and CDR2 FQGNSA. This CDR3 is 17 amino acids long. The DNA for the CDR3 is TGTGCCAGCACCGGGGCGGGGGGCCGTCTTAGCACAGAGACGCAGTATTTT. Residues: CASTGAGGRLSTETQYF.

V and J are TRBV7-2 and TRBJ2-2, with 9 bases matching TRBD2. The germline CDR1 and CDR2 sequences are SGHTA and FQGNSA. The CDR3 extends over 16 amino acids. V gave up 4 bases and J gave up 6 bases; unmatched junction bases: 9. CDR3 sequence reads: CASSSQLAGTSGELFF. In DNA form, the CDR3 reads TGTGCCAGCAGCTCACAGCTAGCGGGAACGTCCGGGGAGCTGTTTTTT.